This T cell receptor beta chain was sequenced during a study of blood T cell repertoires in COVID-19 (TCRdb year 2020). Study-wide context: Samples from collaborators originated in the United States, Italy and Spain and spanned both the acute and convalescent phases of COVID-19. The samples were drawn from the first 160 participants of the ongoing ImmuneRACE study and from over 950 subjects provided by 6 global collaborators. The repertoires were released in a freely available public database meant as a resource for research on the immune response to SARS-CoV-2. The dataset comprised deeply sampled blood TCRbeta repertoires from subjects exposed to, actively infected with, or recovered from COVID-19. A de-identified subject ID, COVID-19 status, age in years and sex were almost always included in the sample metadata. HLA class I and class II types, where available, came from metadata supplied by the sample provider rather than from assay-based typing. The prospective study material was composed of cDNA or gDNA derived from T cells, B-cell-depleted T cells, or PBMCs.

A word on this clone: Its antigen has not been determined. Base qualities were left out, and no much larger clone turns up one base away.

TCRbeta CDR3 regions were amplified from genomic DNA by means of the immunoSEQ Assay, a bias-controlled multiplex PCR. On the authors' methods: Nucleated cell counts per sample were estimated from amplification of reference gene primers within the assay. To quantify the absolute abundance of each unique TCRbeta CDR3 rearrangement, sequence reads were collapsed and filtered. For each sample, productive Simpson clonality was calculated as the square root of Simpson's diversity index over productive rearrangements. Held by TCRdb, this immuneACCESS table contains in-frame sequences only and omits some clones. Under half of the omission traces to an unresolved V gene where checked; the cause of the rest is unknown. The V and J calls and clone size were taken over from that table, and D and trimming were inferred from the DNA. This sample comprises about 300,000 clones, around 84% of them detected only once. 1.3% of the sample is in the top ten clones.

On the study overall, not on this receptor specifically: How much clinical and demographic metadata was included differed by source and by participant, and the metadata was provided uncurated.

Each collaborating institution followed its own protocols to collect whole blood in K2EDTA tubes. For TCRbeta analysis, collaborator samples were shipped as frozen whole blood, as isolated PBMCs, or as DNA extracted from either sample type. This TCR was recovered from a man in his 70s with acute or convalescent COVID-19. The source material was peripheral blood.

The CDR3 loop reads CASSEVTGGAGTF. The nucleotide sequence is given as TGTGCCAGCAGTGAAGTTACGGGCGGCGCGGGCACCTTC. Recombination linked TRBV6-1 to TRBJ1-2; the D gene cannot be resolved reliably. The germline V gene specifies MNHNS as CDR1 and SASEGT as CDR2. At the junction V is shortened by 1 base and J by 13 bases, with 16 bases in between. Including the terminal cysteine and phenylalanine, the CDR3 comprises 13 residues. Just CDR3 DNA is preserved here, 39 bases in frame from base 1.